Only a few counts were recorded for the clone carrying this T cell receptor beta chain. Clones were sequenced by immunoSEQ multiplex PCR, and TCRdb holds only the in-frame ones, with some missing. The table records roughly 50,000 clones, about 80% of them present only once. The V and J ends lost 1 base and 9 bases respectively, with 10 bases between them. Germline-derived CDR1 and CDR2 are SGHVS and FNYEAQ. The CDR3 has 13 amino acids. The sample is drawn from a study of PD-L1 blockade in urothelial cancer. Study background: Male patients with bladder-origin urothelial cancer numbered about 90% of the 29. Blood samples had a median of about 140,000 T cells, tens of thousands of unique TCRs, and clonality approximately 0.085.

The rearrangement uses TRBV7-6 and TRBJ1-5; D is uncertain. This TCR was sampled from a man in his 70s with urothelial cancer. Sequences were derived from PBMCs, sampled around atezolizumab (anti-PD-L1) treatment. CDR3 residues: CASSLDRLGPQHF. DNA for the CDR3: TGTGCCAGCAGCTTAGACCGCCTAGGGCCCCAGCATTTT.